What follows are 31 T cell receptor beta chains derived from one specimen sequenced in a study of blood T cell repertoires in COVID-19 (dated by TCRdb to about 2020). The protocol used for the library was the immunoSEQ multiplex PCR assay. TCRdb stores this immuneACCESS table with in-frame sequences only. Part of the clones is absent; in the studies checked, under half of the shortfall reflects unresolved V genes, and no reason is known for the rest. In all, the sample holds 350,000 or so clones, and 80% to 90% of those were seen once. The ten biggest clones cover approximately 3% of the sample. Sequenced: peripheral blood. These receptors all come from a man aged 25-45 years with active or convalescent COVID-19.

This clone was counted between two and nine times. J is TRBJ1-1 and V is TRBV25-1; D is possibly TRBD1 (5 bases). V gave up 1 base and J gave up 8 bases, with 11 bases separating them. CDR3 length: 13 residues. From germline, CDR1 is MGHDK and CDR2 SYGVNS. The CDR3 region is CASSESGAREAFF. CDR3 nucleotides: TGTGCCAGCAGTGAATCTGGGGCACGGGAAGCTTTCTTT.

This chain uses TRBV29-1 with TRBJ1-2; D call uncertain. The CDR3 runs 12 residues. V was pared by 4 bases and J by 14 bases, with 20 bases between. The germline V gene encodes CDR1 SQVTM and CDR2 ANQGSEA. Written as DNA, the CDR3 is TGCAGCGTTGTCCTCCTGGGTGAGGATCAGACCTTC. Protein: CSVVLLGEDQTF.

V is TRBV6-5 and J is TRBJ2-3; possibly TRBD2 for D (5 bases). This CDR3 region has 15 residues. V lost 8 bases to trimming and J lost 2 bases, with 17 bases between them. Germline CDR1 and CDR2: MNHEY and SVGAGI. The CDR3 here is CASPTSGRLTDTQYF. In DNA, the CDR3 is TGTGCCAGCCCGACAAGCGGCCGTCTCACAGATACGCAGTATTTT.

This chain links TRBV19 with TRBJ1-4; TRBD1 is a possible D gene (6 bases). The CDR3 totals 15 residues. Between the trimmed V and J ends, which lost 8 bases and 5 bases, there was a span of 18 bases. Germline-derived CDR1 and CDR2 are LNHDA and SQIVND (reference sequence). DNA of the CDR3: TGTGCCAGTGCACAGCGGGGGGCTCGGAATGAAAAACTGTTTTTT. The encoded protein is CASAQRGARNEKLFF.

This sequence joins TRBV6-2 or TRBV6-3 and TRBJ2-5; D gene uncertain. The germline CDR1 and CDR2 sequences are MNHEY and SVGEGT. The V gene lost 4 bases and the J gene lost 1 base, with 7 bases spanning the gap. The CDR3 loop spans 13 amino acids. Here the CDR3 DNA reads TGTGCCAGCAGTTCGAGCACCCAAGAGACCCAGTACTTC. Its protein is CASSSSTQETQYF.

The CDR3 sequence is CASRSPGGDTQYF. In DNA form, the CDR3 reads TGTGCCAGCAGGTCCCCCGGGGGGGATACGCAGTATTTT. This rearrangement joins TRBV27 to TRBJ2-3, with 7 nucleotides matching TRBD2. The CDR3 sequence is 13 residues long. The germline V gene encodes CDR1 MNHEY and CDR2 SMNVEV (reference sequence). V was clipped by 6 bases and J by 6 bases; unmatched bases: 6.

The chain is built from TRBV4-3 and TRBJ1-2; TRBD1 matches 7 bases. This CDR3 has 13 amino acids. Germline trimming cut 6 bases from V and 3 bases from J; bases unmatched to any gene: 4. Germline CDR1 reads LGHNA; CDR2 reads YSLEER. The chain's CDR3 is CASRRQGDYGYTF. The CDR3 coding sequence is TGCGCCAGCAGGCGACAGGGAGACTATGGCTACACCTTC.

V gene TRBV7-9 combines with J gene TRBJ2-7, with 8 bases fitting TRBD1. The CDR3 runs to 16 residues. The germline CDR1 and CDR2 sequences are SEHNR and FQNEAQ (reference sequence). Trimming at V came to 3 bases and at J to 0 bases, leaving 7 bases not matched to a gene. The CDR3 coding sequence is TGTGCCAGCAGCTTTTTGACAGGGGCCTTCTCCTACGAGCAGTACTTC. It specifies CASSFLTGAFSYEQYF.

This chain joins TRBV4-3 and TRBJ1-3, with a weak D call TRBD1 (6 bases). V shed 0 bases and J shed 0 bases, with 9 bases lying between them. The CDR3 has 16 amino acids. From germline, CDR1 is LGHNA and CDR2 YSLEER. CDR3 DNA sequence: TGCGCCAGCAGCCAAGATCTGGGGGCCTCTGGAAACACCATATATTTT. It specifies CASSQDLGASGNTIYF.

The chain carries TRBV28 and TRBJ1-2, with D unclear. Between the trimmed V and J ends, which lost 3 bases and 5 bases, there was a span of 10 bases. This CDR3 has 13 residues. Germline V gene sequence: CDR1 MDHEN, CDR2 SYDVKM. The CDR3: CASSFVFRYGYTF. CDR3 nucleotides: TGTGCCAGCAGTTTTGTTTTTCGGTATGGCTACACCTTC.

In DNA form, the CDR3 reads TGCGCCAGCAGCCAAGAAATCGGGACTAGCGTCATCCCCGGGAATGAGCAGTTCTTC. This translates into CASSQEIGTSVIPGNEQFF. The chain uses TRBV4-3 and TRBJ2-1; 10 nucleotides agree with TRBD2. The ends lost 0 bases at V and 7 bases at J; junction bases unmatched: 15. The CDR3 runs 19 residues. Germline V gene lookup returns CDR1 LGHNA and CDR2 YSLEER.

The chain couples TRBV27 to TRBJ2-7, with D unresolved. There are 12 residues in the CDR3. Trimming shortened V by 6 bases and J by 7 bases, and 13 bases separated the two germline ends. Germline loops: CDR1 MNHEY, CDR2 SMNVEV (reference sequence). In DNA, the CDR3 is TGTGCCAGCAGCCGGAAACTCGGGGAGCAGTACTTC. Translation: CASSRKLGEQYF.

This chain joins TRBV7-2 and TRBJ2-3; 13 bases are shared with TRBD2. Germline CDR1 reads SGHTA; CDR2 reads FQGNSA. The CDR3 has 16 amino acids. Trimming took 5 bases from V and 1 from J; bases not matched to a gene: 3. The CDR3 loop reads CASSAGLAGGTDTQYF. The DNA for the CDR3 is TGTGCCAGCAGCGCTGGACTAGCGGGGGGCACAGATACGCAGTATTTT.

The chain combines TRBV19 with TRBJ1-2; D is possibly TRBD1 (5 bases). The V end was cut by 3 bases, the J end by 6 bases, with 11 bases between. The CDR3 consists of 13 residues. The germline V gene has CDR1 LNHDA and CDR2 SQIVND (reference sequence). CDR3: CASSMGTGNGYTF. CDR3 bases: TGTGCCAGTAGTATGGGTACAGGTAATGGCTACACCTTC.

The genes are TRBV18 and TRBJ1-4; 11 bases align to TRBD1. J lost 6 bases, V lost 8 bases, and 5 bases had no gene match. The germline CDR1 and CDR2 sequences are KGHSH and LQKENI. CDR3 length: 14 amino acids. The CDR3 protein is CASTPGQGDEKLFF. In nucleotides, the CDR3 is TGTGCCAGCACTCCGGGACAGGGGGATGAAAAACTGTTTTTT.

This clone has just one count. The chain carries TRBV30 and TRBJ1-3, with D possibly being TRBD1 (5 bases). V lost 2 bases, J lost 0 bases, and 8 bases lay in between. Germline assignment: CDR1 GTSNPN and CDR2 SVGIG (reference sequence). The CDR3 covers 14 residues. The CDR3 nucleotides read TGTGCCTGGAGTAGGGGCCCCTCTGGAAACACCATATATTTT. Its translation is CAWSRGPSGNTIYF.

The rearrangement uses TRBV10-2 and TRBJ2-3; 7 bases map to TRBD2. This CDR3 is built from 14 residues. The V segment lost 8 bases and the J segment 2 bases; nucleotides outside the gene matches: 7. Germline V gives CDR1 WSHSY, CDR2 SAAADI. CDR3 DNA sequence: TGCGCCAGCGGGGCTAGCGGTTCCACAGATACGCAGTATTTT. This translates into CASGASGSTDTQYF.

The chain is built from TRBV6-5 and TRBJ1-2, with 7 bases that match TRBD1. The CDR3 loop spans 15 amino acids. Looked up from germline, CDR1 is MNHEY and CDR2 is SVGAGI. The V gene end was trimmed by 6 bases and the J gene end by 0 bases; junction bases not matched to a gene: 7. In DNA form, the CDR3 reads TGTGCCAGCAGACAGGGGCAACTAGCTAACTATGGCTACACCTTC. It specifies CASRQGQLANYGYTF.

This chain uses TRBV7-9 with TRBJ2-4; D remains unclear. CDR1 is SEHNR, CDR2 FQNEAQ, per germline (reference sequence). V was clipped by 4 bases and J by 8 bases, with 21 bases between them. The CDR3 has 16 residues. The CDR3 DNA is TGTGCCAGCAGCTCAATAACCGACACCCGGCCAGACATTCAGTACTTC. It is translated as CASSSITDTRPDIQYF.

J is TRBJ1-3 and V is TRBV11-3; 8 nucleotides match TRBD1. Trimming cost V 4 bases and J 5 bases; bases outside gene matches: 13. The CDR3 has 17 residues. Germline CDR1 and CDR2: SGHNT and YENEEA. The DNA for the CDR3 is TGTGCCAGCAGCTCCCTGAGGGGGACAGGAGATCGAAACACCATATATTTT. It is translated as CASSSLRGTGDRNTIYF.

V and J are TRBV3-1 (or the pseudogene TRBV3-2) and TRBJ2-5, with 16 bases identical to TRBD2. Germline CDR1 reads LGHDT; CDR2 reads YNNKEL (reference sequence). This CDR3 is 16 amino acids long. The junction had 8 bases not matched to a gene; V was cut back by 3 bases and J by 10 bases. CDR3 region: CASSHSGLAGGRDQYF. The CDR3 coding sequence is TGTGCCAGCAGCCACTCGGGACTAGCGGGAGGGCGGGACCAGTACTTC.

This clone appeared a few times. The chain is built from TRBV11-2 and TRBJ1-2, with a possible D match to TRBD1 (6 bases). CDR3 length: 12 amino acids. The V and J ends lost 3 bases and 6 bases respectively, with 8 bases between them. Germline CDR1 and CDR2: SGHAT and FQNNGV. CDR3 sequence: CASSFGDNGYTF. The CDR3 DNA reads TGTGCCAGCAGCTTTGGGGACAATGGCTACACCTTC.

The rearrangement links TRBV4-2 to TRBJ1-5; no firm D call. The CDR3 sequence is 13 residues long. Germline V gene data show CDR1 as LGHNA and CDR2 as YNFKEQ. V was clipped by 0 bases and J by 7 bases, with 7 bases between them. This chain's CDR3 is CASSQDLRQPQHF. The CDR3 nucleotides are TGTGCCAGCAGCCAAGATCTGAGACAGCCCCAGCATTTT.

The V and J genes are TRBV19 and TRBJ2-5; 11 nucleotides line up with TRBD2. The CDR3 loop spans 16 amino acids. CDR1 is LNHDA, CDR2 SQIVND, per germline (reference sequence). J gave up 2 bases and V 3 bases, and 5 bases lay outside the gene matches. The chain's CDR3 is CASSMTSGAGQETQYF. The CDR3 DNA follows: TGTGCCAGTAGTATGACTAGCGGGGCTGGTCAAGAGACCCAGTACTTC.

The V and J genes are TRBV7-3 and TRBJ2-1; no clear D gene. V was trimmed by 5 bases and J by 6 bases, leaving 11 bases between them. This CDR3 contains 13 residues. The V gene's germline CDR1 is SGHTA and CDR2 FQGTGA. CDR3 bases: TGTGCCAGCAGCCTCCGTGTTCCCAATGAGCAGTTCTTC. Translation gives CASSLRVPNEQFF. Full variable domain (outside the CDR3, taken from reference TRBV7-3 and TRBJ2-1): GAGVSQTPSNKVTEKGKYVELRCDPISGHTALYWYRQSLGQGPEFLIYFQGTGAADDSGLPNDRFFAVRPEGSVSTLKIQRTERGDSAVYLCASSLRVPNEQFFGPGTRLTVL.

The CDR3 loop is CASSSSIQGTQYF. DNA for the CDR3: TGTGCCAGCAGCTCCTCAATACAGGGGACCCAGTACTTC. This rearrangement joins TRBV6-6 to TRBJ2-5; D possibly corresponds to TRBD1 (6 bases). The CDR3 spans 13 residues. CDR1 and CDR2 (germline): MNHNY, SVGAGI (reference sequence). Trimming stripped 6 bases from V and 7 bases from J, with 15 bases between.

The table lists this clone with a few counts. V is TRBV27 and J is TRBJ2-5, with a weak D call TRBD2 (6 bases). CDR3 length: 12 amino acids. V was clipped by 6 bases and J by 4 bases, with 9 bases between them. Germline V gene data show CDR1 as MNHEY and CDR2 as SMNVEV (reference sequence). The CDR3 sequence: CASSRGRETQYF. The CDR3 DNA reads TGTGCCAGCAGCCGGGGGAGAGAGACCCAGTACTTC.

CDR3 region: CASRAESRGWETQYF. In nucleotides, the CDR3 is TGTGCCAGCAGAGCTGAGTCCAGGGGATGGGAGACCCAGTACTTC. The gene calls are TRBV7-2 and TRBJ2-5, with D possibly matching TRBD1 (6 bases). Germline V gene sequence: CDR1 SGHTA, CDR2 FQGNSA. V shed 6 bases and J shed 5 bases, with 19 bases lying between them. CDR3 length: 15 residues.

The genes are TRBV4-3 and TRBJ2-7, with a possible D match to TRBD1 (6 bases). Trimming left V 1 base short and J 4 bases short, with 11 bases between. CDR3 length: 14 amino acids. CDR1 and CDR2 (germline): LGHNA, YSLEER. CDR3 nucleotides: TGCGCCAGCAGCCAAGGTGGGGGCGGATACGAGCAGTACTTC. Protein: CASSQGGGGYEQYF.

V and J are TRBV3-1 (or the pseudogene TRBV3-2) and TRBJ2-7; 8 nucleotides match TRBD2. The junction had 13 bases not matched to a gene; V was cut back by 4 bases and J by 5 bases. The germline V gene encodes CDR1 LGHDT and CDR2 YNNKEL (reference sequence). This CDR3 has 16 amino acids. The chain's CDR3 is CASSPPQGSGTHEQYF. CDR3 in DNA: TGTGCCAGCAGCCCCCCCCAGGGTAGCGGGACCCACGAGCAGTACTTC.

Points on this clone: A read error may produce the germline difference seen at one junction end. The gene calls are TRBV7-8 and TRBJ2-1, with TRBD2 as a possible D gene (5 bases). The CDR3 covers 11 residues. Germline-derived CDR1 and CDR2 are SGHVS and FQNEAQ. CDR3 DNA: TGTGCCAGCAGCTTATTTAGCGCCGCCGTCTTC. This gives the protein CASSLFSAAVF.